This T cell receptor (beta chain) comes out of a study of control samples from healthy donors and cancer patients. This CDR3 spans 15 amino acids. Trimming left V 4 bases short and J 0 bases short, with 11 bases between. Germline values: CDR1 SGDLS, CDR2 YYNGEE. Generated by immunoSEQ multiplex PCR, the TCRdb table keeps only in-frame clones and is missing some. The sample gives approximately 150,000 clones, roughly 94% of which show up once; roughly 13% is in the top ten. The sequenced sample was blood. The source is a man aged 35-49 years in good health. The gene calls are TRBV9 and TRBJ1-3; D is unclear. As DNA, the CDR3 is TGTGCCAGCAGCTTAGGACCGAACTCTGGAAACACCATATATTTT. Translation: CASSLGPNSGNTIYF.